Presented here are 17 T cell receptor beta chains from one specimen sequenced in a study of blood T cell repertoires in COVID-19. TCRdb's table, derived via immunoSEQ multiplex PCR, lists solely in-frame clones and lacks some. The table lists 200,000 to 250,000 clones, approximately 82% of them singletons. What was sequenced was peripheral blood. The receptors originated from a woman at least 80 years old with active or convalescent COVID-19.

To note about this clone: The same CDR3 can be traced to other DNA sequences in this sample. The chain employs TRBV19 and TRBJ1-5; TRBD1 might be the D (6 bases). Trimming removed 4 bases from V and 3 bases from J, with 10 bases in between. CDR1 is LNHDA, CDR2 SQIVND, per germline (reference sequence). This CDR3 has 14 amino acids. The chain's CDR3 is CASSRGHSNQPQHF. CDR3 sequence (DNA): TGTGCCAGTAGTAGGGGACACTCCAATCAGCCCCAGCATTTT.

The chain joins TRBV19 to TRBJ1-1; D gene unclear. Per the germline V gene, CDR1 is LNHDA and CDR2 is SQIVND (reference sequence). The CDR3 has 14 amino acids. The ends were cut back, 5 bases at V and 0 bases at J, with 10 bases in the middle. The chain's CDR3 is CASSLRRVNTEAFF. The CDR3, as DNA: TGTGCCAGTAGTCTCCGACGGGTGAACACTGAAGCTTTCTTT.

The V call is TRBV3-1 (or the pseudogene TRBV3-2), the J call TRBJ2-7; 7 bases fit TRBD2. CDR3 length: 13 residues. Germline values: CDR1 LGHDT, CDR2 YNNKEL (reference sequence). V trimming: 7 bases; J trimming: 3 bases; junction bases outside the gene matches: 6. In DNA form, the CDR3 reads TGTGCCAGCACCCATGGGGGGGACTACGAGCAGTACTTC. It translates to CASTHGGDYEQYF.

This clone has just a few counts. The V gene is TRBV12-3 or TRBV12-4, the J gene TRBJ1-5, with a tentative D call TRBD1 (5 bases). V was trimmed by 6 bases and J by 6 bases, leaving 12 bases between them. There are 13 residues in the CDR3. The CDR3 DNA is TGTGCCAGCAGCGCCTGGGGGGGTCAGCCCCAGCATTTT. This codes for CASSAWGGQPQHF.

This chain links TRBV25-1 with TRBJ1-6; 7 nucleotides agree with TRBD1. The CDR3 loop spans 18 amino acids. CDR1 and CDR2 from the germline V gene are MGHDK and SYGVNS. V dropped 6 bases and J dropped 0; count of bases not matched to a gene: 11. CDR3 nucleotide sequence: TGTGCCAGCAGGGCCACAGGGGAGACAAGCTCCTATAATTCACCCCTCCACTTT. It yields the protein CASRATGETSSYNSPLHF.

The chain links TRBV6-7 to TRBJ1-6, with TRBD1 matching 7 bases. TRBV6-7 is sorted into the ORF group, with uncertain function. Germline trimming cut 9 bases from V and 5 bases from J; bases unmatched to any gene: 22. This CDR3 spans 19 amino acids. The chain's CDR3 is CARPAPRDRRWRDNSPLHF. The CDR3 bases are TGTGCCAGGCCGGCCCCCCGGGACAGAAGGTGGAGGGATAATTCACCCCTCCACTTT.

V is TRBV4-1 and J is TRBJ2-1; D may be TRBD1 (6 bases). The length of the CDR3 is 15 residues. Germline-derived CDR1 and CDR2 are MGHRA and YSYEKL. V was trimmed by 2 bases and J by 4 bases, leaving 12 bases between them. The CDR3, as DNA: TGCGCCAGCAGCCAAAGGACAGACGCGTACAATGAGCAGTTCTTC. Encoded protein: CASSQRTDAYNEQFF.

The V call is TRBV5-5, the J call TRBJ2-2; TRBD1 might be the D (6 bases). The CDR3 contains 15 residues. CDR1 and CDR2 (germline): SGHKS, YYEKEE (reference sequence). Trimming took 4 bases from V and 2 from J, leaving 12 bases between them. CDR3 protein: CASSVGQSNTGELFF. DNA of the CDR3: TGTGCCAGCAGCGTAGGACAGAGTAACACCGGGGAGCTGTTTTTT.

V and J are TRBV29-1 and TRBJ2-7, with 15 bases fitting TRBD2. Germline trimming cut 3 bases from V and 0 bases from J; bases unmatched to any gene: 3. The CDR3 runs to 16 residues. The germline V gene has CDR1 SQVTM and CDR2 ANQGSEA. CDR3 amino acids: CSVEGTSGGYSYEQYF. The CDR3 nucleotides read TGCAGCGTTGAGGGGACTAGCGGGGGGTACTCCTACGAGCAGTACTTC.

The genes are TRBV24-1 and TRBJ1-2; D call uncertain. V dropped 5 bases and J dropped 4 bases, with 7 bases sitting between them. The CDR3 is 12 residues long. Germline V CDR1 and CDR2: KGHDR, SFDVKD. The CDR3 DNA is TGTGCCACCAGTGCGAGTATCTATGGCTACACCTTC. Protein: CATSASIYGYTF.

The V gene is TRBV28, the J gene TRBJ2-1; TRBD2 matches at 10 bases. With V trimmed by 7 bases and J by 7 bases, 7 bases remained unmatched. Germline CDR1 reads MDHEN; CDR2 reads SYDVKM. The CDR3 covers 14 residues. CDR3 residues: CASKAGGPGNEQFF. The CDR3 DNA sequence: TGTGCCAGCAAAGCGGGAGGGCCCGGAAATGAGCAGTTCTTC.

The V call is TRBV11-3, the J call TRBJ2-1; 11 positions match TRBD2. This CDR3 has 16 residues. Germline-derived CDR1 and CDR2 are SGHNT and YENEEA. The V and J ends lost 3 bases and 9 bases, in that order; junction bases with no gene match: 10. CDR3 sequence reads: CASSFQLAGGGTEQFF. DNA of the CDR3: TGTGCCAGCAGCTTCCAGCTAGCGGGGGGTGGGACTGAGCAGTTCTTC.

The rearrangement uses TRBV7-9 and TRBJ2-3; 8 nucleotides agree with TRBD2. Germline trimming cut 2 bases from V and 6 bases from J; bases unmatched to any gene: 7. The germline V gene encodes CDR1 SEHNR and CDR2 FQNEAQ (reference sequence). This CDR3 spans 15 amino acids. The CDR3 is CASSLTSRGGDTQYF. The CDR3, as DNA: TGTGCCAGCAGCTTAACGTCGCGCGGGGGGGATACGCAGTATTTT.

The V and J genes are TRBV6-5 and TRBJ2-2; maybe TRBD2 (7 bases). Germline V CDR1 and CDR2: MNHEY, SVGAGI. This CDR3 comprises 16 residues. Trimming cost V 2 bases and J 6 bases, with 16 bases left between them. The CDR3 DNA reads as TGTGCCAGCAGTTACCATCCGGGGGGCAGACCCGGGGAGCTGTTTTTT. This sequence encodes CASSYHPGGRPGELFF.

The chain couples TRBV6-4 to TRBJ2-3; 9 bases agree with TRBD2. The CDR3 sequence is 14 residues long. The germline V gene has CDR1 MRHNA and CDR2 SNTAGT. V was clipped by 6 bases and J by 6 bases; unmatched bases: 7. The CDR3 loop reads CASRPSGTVDTQYF. DNA of the CDR3: TGTGCCAGCAGACCTAGCGGGACCGTTGATACGCAGTATTTT.

The rearrangement joins TRBV12-3 or TRBV12-4 to TRBJ2-1; 7 bases fit TRBD2. The ends lost 1 base at V and 9 bases at J; junction bases unmatched: 0. CDR3 length: 12 amino acids. CDR3 sequence reads: CASSLGGGEQFF. CDR3 coding DNA: TGTGCCAGCAGTTTAGGGGGGGGTGAGCAGTTCTTC.

The chain links TRBV19 to TRBJ1-1; D is uncertain. In germline, CDR1 is LNHDA, CDR2 SQIVND (reference sequence). The CDR3 is 13 amino acids. Trimming removed 5 bases from V and 0 bases from J, with 7 bases in between. CDR3 coding DNA: TGTGCCAGTAGTGGCAGGTTGAACACTGAAGCTTTCTTT. Amino acid sequence: CASSGRLNTEAFF.